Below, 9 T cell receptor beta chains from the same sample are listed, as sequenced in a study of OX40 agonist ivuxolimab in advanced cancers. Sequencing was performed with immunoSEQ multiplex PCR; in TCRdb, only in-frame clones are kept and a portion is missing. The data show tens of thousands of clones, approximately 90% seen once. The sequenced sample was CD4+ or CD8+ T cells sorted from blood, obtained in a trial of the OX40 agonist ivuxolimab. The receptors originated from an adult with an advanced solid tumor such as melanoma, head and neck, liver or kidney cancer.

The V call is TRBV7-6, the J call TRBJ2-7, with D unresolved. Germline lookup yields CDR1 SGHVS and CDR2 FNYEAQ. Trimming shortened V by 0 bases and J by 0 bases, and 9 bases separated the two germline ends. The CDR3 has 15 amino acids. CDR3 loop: CASSLASRDSYEQYF. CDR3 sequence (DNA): TGTGCCAGCAGCTTAGCGTCCAGAGACTCCTACGAGCAGTACTTC.

The CDR3 nucleotides read TGTGCCAGCAGCGTACGGGACGGCTATAATCAGCCCCAGCATTTT. It encodes CASSVRDGYNQPQHF. This chain joins TRBV9 and TRBJ1-5; maybe TRBD1 (5 bases). CDR3 length equals 15 residues. Germline V CDR1 and CDR2: SGDLS, YYNGEE. V lost 1 base, J lost 4 bases, and 12 bases lay in between. The whole variable domain, filled in from reference TRBV9 and TRBJ1-5, reads DSGVTQTPKHLITATGQRVTLRCSPRSGDLSVYWYQQSLDQGLQFLIQYYNGEERAKGNILERFSAQQFPDLHSELNLSSLELGDSALYFCASSVRDGYNQPQHFGDGTRLSIL.

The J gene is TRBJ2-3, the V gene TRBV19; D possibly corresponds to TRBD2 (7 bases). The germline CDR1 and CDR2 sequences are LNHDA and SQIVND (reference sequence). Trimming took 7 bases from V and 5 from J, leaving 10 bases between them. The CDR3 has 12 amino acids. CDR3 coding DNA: TGTGCCAGTATAGGGGGGGGAGATACGCAGTATTTT. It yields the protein CASIGGGDTQYF.

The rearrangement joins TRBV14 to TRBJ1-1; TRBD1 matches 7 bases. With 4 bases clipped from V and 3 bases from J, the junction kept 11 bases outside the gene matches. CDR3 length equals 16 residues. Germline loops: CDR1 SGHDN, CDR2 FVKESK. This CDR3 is CASSLTGEGSDTEAFF. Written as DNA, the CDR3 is TGTGCCAGCAGCCTAACAGGGGAAGGATCTGACACTGAAGCTTTCTTT.

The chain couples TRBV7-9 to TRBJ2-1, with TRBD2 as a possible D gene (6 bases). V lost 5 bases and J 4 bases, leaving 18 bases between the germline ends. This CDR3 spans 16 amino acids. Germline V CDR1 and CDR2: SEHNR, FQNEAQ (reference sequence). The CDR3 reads CASSQDPLARYNEQFF. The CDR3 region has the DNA TGTGCCAGCAGCCAAGATCCCCTAGCGCGATACAATGAGCAGTTCTTC.

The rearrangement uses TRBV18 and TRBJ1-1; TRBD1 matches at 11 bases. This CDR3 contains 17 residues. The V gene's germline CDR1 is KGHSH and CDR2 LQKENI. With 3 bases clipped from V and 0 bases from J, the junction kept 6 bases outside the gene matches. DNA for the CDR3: TGTGCCAGCTCACCTAGGACAGGGGGCTATATGAACACTGAAGCTTTCTTT. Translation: CASSPRTGGYMNTEAFF.

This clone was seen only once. The DNA of the CDR3 is TGTGCCATCAGTGAGGTGGGACACCACTCTGGGGCCAACGTCCTGACTTTC. Protein: CAISEVGHHSGANVLTF. The V and J genes are TRBV10-3 and TRBJ2-6; weak D call: TRBD1 (6 bases). The CDR3 has 17 amino acids. Germline CDR1 is ENHRY and CDR2 is SYGVKD. V dropped 2 bases and J dropped 0 bases, with 11 bases sitting between them.

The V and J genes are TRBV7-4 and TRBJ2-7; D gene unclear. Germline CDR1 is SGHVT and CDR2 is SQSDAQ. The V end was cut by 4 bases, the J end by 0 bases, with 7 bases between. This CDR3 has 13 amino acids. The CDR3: CASSSLSSYEQYF. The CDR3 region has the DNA TGTGCCAGCAGCTCCCTGAGCTCCTACGAGCAGTACTTC.

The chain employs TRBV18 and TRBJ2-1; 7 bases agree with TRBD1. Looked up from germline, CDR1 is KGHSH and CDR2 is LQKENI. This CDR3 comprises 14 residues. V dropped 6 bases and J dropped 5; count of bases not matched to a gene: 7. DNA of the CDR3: TGTGCCAGCTCGACAGGGTACACAGACAATGAGCAGTTCTTC. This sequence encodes CASSTGYTDNEQFF.